Below, 8 T cell receptor beta chains from the same sample are listed, as sequenced in a study of blood T cell repertoires in COVID-19. The protocol was immunoSEQ multiplex PCR, while the TCRdb copy is restricted to in-frame clones and leaves out a portion. The table lists 450,000 or so clones, 85% to 90% of them singletons. The sample comprised peripheral blood. The receptors come from a young man with COVID-19, enrolled during active disease.

The chain couples TRBV2 to TRBJ1-1; D not resolved. This CDR3 comprises 13 residues. V was pared by 0 bases and J by 6 bases, with 8 bases between. CDR1 is SNHLY and CDR2 is FYNNEI in the germline V gene. CDR3 sequence reads: CASSEAGASEAFF. The CDR3 coding sequence is TGTGCCAGCAGTGAAGCTGGAGCGTCTGAAGCTTTCTTT.

The genes are TRBV7-6 and TRBJ2-3; 7 bases match TRBD1. V dropped 1 base and J dropped 2; count of bases not matched to a gene: 6. CDR1 SGHVS and CDR2 FNYEAQ come from the germline V gene. The CDR3 loop spans 16 amino acids. The CDR3 DNA follows: TGTGCCAGCAGCTTAGAACAGGGGATTTTCACAGATACGCAGTATTTT. Amino acid sequence: CASSLEQGIFTDTQYF.

V is TRBV15 and J is TRBJ2-3, with 9 bases matching TRBD2. This CDR3 contains 16 residues. Trimming took 2 bases from V and 4 from J; bases not matched to a gene: 7. The germline V gene has CDR1 LNHNV and CDR2 YYDKDF (reference sequence). This chain's CDR3 is CATSRSLAGAPDTQYF. Written as DNA, the CDR3 is TGTGCCACCAGCAGAAGCTTAGCGGGAGCACCAGATACGCAGTATTTT.

This sequence joins TRBV10-3 and TRBJ2-7; TRBD2 matches at 11 bases. The V gene's germline CDR1 is ENHRY and CDR2 SYGVKD. CDR3 size: 13 residues. V lost 9 bases and J lost 9; bases outside the gene matches: 10. In nucleotides, the CDR3 is TGTGCCATACAACTAGCGGGAGACTCAGGGCAGTACTTC. Protein sequence: CAIQLAGDSGQYF.

The sample holds one count of this clone. CDR3: CAWSVSSNTEAFF. The CDR3 DNA reads as TGTGCCTGGAGTGTAAGTAGTAACACTGAAGCTTTCTTT. This chain links TRBV30 with TRBJ1-1; no clear D gene. The CDR3 is 13 residues long. V dropped 0 bases and J dropped 2 bases, with 7 bases sitting between them. CDR1 GTSNPN and CDR2 SVGIG come from the germline V gene (reference sequence).

The chain uses TRBV27 and TRBJ1-6; 9 bases fit TRBD1. The junction had 9 bases not matched to a gene; V was cut back by 5 bases and J by 4 bases. Germline loops: CDR1 MNHEY, CDR2 SMNVEV (reference sequence). CDR3 length: 17 amino acids. CDR3: CASSRRDRALYNSPLHF. The DNA of the CDR3 is TGTGCCAGCAGTCGCCGGGACAGGGCCCTATATAATTCACCCCTCCACTTT.

The chain couples TRBV24-1 to TRBJ1-1; the D gene is possibly TRBD1 (5 bases). V was trimmed by 6 bases and J by 4 bases, leaving 11 bases between them. CDR3 length equals 13 residues. Germline lookup yields CDR1 KGHDR and CDR2 SFDVKD. CDR3 coding DNA: TGTGCCACCAGTCCCCCGGGGGGCACTGAAGCTTTCTTT. Its translation is CATSPPGGTEAFF.

This rearrangement joins TRBV5-5 to TRBJ1-1, with D possibly TRBD1 on 5 matching bases. CDR1 and CDR2 from the germline V gene are SGHKS and YYEKEE (reference sequence). CDR3 length: 15 amino acids. Trimming removed 4 bases at V and 0 bases at J, with 13 bases between. The CDR3 DNA reads as TGTGCCAGCAGCGCCATGACAGCCCTGAACACTGAAGCTTTCTTT. Its translation: CASSAMTALNTEAFF.